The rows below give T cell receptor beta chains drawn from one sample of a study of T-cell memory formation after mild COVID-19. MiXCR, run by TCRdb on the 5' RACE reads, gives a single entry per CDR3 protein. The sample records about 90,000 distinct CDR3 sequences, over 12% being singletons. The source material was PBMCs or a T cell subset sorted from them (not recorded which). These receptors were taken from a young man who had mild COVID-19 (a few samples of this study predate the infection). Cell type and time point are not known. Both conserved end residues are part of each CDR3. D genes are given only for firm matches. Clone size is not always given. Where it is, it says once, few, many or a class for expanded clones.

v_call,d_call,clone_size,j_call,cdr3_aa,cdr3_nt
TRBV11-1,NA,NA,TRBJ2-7,CASSQMAPYEQYF,TGTGCCAGCAGCCAGATGGCACCCTACGAGCAGTACTTC
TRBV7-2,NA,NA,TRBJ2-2,CASSHWTTANTGELFF,TGTGCCAGCAGCCATTGGACGACAGCGAACACCGGGGAGCTGTTTTTT
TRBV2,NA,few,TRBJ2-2,CASSVWGAGELFF,TGTGCCAGCTCGGTTTGGGGAGCCGGGGAGCTGTTTTTT
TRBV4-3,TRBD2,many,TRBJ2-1,CASSQGVAGGYNEQFF,TGCGCCAGCAGCCAAGGGGTAGCGGGGGGGTACAATGAGCAGTTCTTC
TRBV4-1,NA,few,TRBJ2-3,CASRGGGLAADTQYF,TGCGCCAGCAGAGGGGGGGGATTAGCGGCGGATACGCAGTATTTT
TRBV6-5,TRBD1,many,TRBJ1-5,CASSPGQGVMPQHF,TGTGCCAGCAGTCCTGGACAGGGGGTAATGCCCCAGCATTTT
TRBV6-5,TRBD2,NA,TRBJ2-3,CASSVSGTSSTDTQYF,TGTGCCAGCAGTGTATCCGGGACTAGCAGCACAGATACGCAGTATTTT
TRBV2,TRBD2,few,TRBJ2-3,CASIPLRTSGTDTQYF,TGTGCCAGCATTCCCCTACGGACTAGCGGCACAGATACGCAGTATTTT
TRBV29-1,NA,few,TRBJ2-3,CSVEGGDTDTQYF,TGCAGCGTTGAAGGCGGGGACACAGATACGCAGTATTTT
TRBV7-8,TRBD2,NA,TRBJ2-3,CASSPVAGTTDTQYF,TGTGCCAGCAGCCCCGTAGCGGGGACCACAGATACGCAGTATTTT
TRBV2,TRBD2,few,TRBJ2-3,CASSEAGGRTNVDTQYF,TGTGCCAGCAGTGAGGCGGGGGGCCGTACGAACGTCGATACGCAGTATTTT
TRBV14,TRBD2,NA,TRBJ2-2,CASSVGGARTGELFF,TGTGCCAGCAGTGTCGGGGGGGCCCGAACCGGGGAGCTGTTTTTT
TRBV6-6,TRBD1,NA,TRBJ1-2,CASSTDRVGNYGYTF,TGTGCCAGCAGCACAGACAGGGTTGGCAACTATGGCTACACCTTC
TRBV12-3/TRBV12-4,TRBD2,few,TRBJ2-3,CASSRLAVTDTQYF,TGTGCCAGCAGTCGACTAGCCGTGACAGATACGCAGTATTTT
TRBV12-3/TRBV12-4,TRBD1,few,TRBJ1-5,CASRARGQGAGQPQHF,TGTGCCAGCAGAGCGCGGGGACAGGGGGCAGGGCAGCCCCAGCATTTT
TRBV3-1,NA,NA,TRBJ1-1,CASTKAGEGTEAFF,TGTGCCAGCACTAAAGCCGGGGAGGGGACTGAAGCTTTCTTT
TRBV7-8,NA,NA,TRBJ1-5,CASSNRVENQPQHF,TGTGCCAGCAGCAACAGGGTTGAAAATCAGCCCCAGCATTTT
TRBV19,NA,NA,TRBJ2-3,CASSILVTDTQYF,TGTGCCAGTAGTATTCTGGTCACAGATACGCAGTATTTT
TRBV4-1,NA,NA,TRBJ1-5,CASSQGPLSNQPQHF,TGCGCCAGCAGCCAAGGTCCCCTGAGCAATCAGCCCCAGCATTTT
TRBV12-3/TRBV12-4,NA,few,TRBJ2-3,CASKADFTDTQYF,TGTGCCAGCAAGGCGGACTTCACAGATACGCAGTATTTT
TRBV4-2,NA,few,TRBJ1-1,CASSPSSNDEAFF,TGTGCCAGCAGCCCCTCCTCCAACGATGAAGCTTTCTTT
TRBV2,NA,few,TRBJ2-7,CASSEPLDDEQYF,TGTGCCAGCAGTGAACCCCTCGACGACGAGCAGTACTTC
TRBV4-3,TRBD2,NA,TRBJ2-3,CASSQALIREGPDTQYF,TGCGCCAGCAGCCAAGCTCTTATCAGGGAGGGCCCAGATACGCAGTATTTT
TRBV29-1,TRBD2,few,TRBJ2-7,CSVGGVNSYEQYF,TGCAGCGTCGGGGGGGTGAACTCCTACGAGCAGTACTTC
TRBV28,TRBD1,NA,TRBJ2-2,CASSWQGVYTGELFF,TGTGCCAGCTCCTGGCAGGGGGTATACACCGGGGAGCTGTTTTTT
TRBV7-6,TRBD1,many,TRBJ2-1,CASSLVLGTGFYNEQFF,TGTGCCAGCAGCTTAGTCCTCGGGACAGGGTTCTACAATGAGCAGTTCTTC
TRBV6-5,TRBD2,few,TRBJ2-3,CASSRLAEIADTQYF,TGTGCCAGCAGTCGACTAGCGGAGATCGCAGATACGCAGTATTTT
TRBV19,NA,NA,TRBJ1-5,CASRTVYSNQPQHF,TGTGCCAGTCGGACGGTTTATAGCAATCAGCCCCAGCATTTT
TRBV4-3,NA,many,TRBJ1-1,CASRSGTTAPEAFF,TGCGCCAGCAGATCCGGGACAACGGCCCCTGAAGCTTTCTTT
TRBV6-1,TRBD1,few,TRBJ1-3,CASRDRAGNTIYF,TGTGCCAGCAGGGACAGGGCTGGAAACACCATATATTTT
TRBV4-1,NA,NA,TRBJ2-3,CASANIGGSRDTQYF,TGCGCCAGCGCTAATATCGGGGGATCAAGAGATACGCAGTATTTT
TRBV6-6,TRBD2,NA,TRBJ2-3,CASSGGTDTQYF,TGTGCCTCTAGCGGGGGCACAGATACGCAGTATTTT
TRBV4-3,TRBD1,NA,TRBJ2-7,CASSPGTGGDEQYF,TGCGCCAGCAGCCCAGGGACAGGCGGCGACGAGCAGTACTTC
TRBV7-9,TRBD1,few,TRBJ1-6,CASSLVGDRDNSPLHF,TGTGCCAGCAGCTTAGTGGGGGACAGGGACAATTCACCCCTCCACTTT
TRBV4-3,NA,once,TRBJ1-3,CASSQDQGPYSGNTIYF,TGCGCCAGCAGCCAGGACCAGGGGCCCTACTCTGGAAACACCATATATTTT
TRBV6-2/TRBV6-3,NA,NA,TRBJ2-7,CASSLPGVAYEQYF,TGTGCCAGCAGTCTCCCGGGAGTCGCCTACGAGCAGTACTTC
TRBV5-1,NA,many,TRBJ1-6,CASSWKGNSPLHF,TGCGCCAGCAGCTGGAAAGGCAATTCACCCCTCCACTTT
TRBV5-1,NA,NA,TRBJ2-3,CASSYLTDTQYF,TGCGCCAGCAGCTACCTCACAGATACGCAGTATTTT
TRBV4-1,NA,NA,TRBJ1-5,CASSQSGGQPQHF,TGCGCCAGCAGCCAATCCGGGGGCCAGCCCCAGCATTTT
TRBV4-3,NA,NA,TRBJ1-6,CASSQAVYSYNSPLHF,TGCGCCAGCAGCCAAGCGGTGTACTCCTATAATTCACCCCTCCACTTT
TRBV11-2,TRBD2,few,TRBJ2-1,CASSFQGASGSRSYNEQFF,TGTGCCAGCAGCTTTCAGGGAGCTAGCGGGAGTCGCTCCTACAATGAGCAGTTCTTC
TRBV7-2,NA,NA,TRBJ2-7,CASAYLPSEYYEQYF,TGTGCCAGCGCCTACTTACCCAGCGAGTACTACGAGCAGTACTTC
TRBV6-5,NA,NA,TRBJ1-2,CASSYIIRVSGDHGYTF,TGTGCCAGCAGTTACATTATTCGGGTTTCGGGGGACCATGGCTACACCTTC
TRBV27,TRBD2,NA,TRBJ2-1,CASSSGGGWNEQFF,TGTGCCAGCAGTTCCGGGGGGGGATGGAATGAGCAGTTCTTC
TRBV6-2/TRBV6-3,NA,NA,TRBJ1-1,CASSYSSIEAFF,TGTGCCAGCAGTTACTCTTCCATCGAAGCTTTCTTT
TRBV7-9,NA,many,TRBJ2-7,CASSETGPSSYEQYF,TGTGCCAGCAGCGAGACAGGCCCGAGCTCCTACGAGCAGTACTTC
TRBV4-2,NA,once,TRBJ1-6,CASSQGSLRATGLQF,TGTGCCAGCAGCCAAGGGAGCCTGAGGGCCACGGGTCTGCAATTT
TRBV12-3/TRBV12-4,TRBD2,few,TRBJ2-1,CASTYLAGGPDEQFF,TGTGCCAGCACGTATCTAGCGGGGGGGCCGGATGAGCAGTTCTTC
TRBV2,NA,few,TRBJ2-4,CASRGTGEAKNIQYF,TGTGCCAGCAGGGGCACGGGGGAGGCCAAAAACATTCAGTACTTC
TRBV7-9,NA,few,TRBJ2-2,CASVFQGGELFF,TGTGCCAGCGTATTCCAGGGCGGGGAGCTGTTTTTT
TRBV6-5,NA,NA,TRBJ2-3,CASSYSSDSTDTQYF,TGTGCCAGCAGTTACTCATCGGACAGCACAGATACGCAGTATTTT
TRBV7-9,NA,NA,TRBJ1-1,CASSLRSPAEAFF,TGTGCCAGCAGCTTACGCAGTCCCGCTGAAGCTTTCTTT